These 8 T cell receptor beta chains came from one sample sequenced in a study of post-analysis software for immune sequencing data. Points from the study as a whole: Patients used about 5 TRBV segments, including TRBV5-6, TRBV5-1 and TRBV20-1, more often than controls.

These TCRs are of unknown antigen specificity. Tagging with unique molecular identifiers was a feature of the TCR beta cDNA libraries. MiXCR, applied by TCRdb to the PCR reads, yields one record per CDR3 protein. The data show hundreds of thousands of distinct CDR3 sequences, 25% to 30% seen once. The sample comprised blood. These receptors originate from a girl between 10 and 17 years old with multiple sclerosis.

This clonotype appeared many times. The V call is TRBV15, the J call TRBJ2-4; D gene ambiguous. Trimming pared 3 bases from V and 0 bases from J, leaving 12 bases between. The CDR3 consists of 16 residues. Per germline, CDR1 LNHNV and CDR2 YYDKDF (reference sequence). The CDR3 nucleotides are TGTGCCACCAGCAGCGGGCAGGCCCAAGCCAAAAACATTCAGTACTTC. As protein: CATSSGQAQAKNIQYF.

The gene calls are TRBV20-1 and TRBJ1-2; D unclear. The CDR3 is 11 amino acids. V dropped 2 bases and J dropped 6 bases, with 7 bases sitting between them. From germline, CDR1 is DFQATT and CDR2 SNEGSKA (reference sequence). The CDR3 loop reads CSARPGNGYTF. The CDR3 nucleotides are TGCAGTGCTAGACCGGGAAATGGCTACACCTTC.

The rearrangement uses TRBV28 and TRBJ2-1; 9 bases agree with TRBD2. CDR1 is MDHEN and CDR2 is SYDVKM in the germline V gene. V shed 5 bases, J shed 6 bases, and the junction held 11 bases outside the gene matches. The CDR3 is made up of 16 amino acids. As DNA, the CDR3 is TGTGCCAGCAGTAGAACTACGGGACTAGCTTCCAATGAGCAGTTCTTC. Translation gives CASSRTTGLASNEQFF.

This clonotype appeared a few times. CDR3 residues: CASSWGRDRRTSTDTQYF. CDR3 coding DNA: TGTGCCAGCAGTTGGGGACGCGACAGAAGAACTAGCACAGATACGCAGTATTTT. This sequence joins TRBV25-1 and TRBJ2-3, with D possibly called TRBD1 or TRBD2 (5 bases each). Trimming removed 5 bases from V and 0 bases from J, with 21 bases in between. Germline values: CDR1 MGHDK, CDR2 SYGVNS. The CDR3 contains 18 residues.

The chain combines TRBV20-1 with TRBJ2-3; D possibly corresponds to TRBD2 (6 bases). The CDR3 spans 12 residues. V was shortened by 1 base and J by 6 bases, with 8 bases between the two germline ends. CDR1 is DFQATT, CDR2 SNEGSKA, per germline (reference sequence). CDR3 loop: CSARGGGDTQYF. CDR3 DNA: TGCAGTGCTAGAGGTGGGGGGGATACGCAGTATTTT.

The rearrangement links TRBV6-5 to TRBJ2-7, with TRBD1 matching over 8 bases. CDR3 size: 15 residues. After removal of 8 bases from V and 0 bases from J, the junction contained 9 bases not matched to a gene. Germline V gives CDR1 MNHEY, CDR2 SVGAGI. CDR3 coding DNA: TGTGCCAGCGGATTCAGGGGGCTTAGCTCCTACGAGCAGTACTTC. This encodes CASGFRGLSSYEQYF.

Only a few counts were recorded for this clonotype. A much more abundant neighbour one base away suggests this may be a read error. The chain has TRBV10-3 and TRBJ2-1; 11 bases align to TRBD1. This CDR3 has 15 residues. The junction had 7 bases not matched to a gene; V was cut back by 6 bases and J by 6 bases. Germline V gene sequence: CDR1 ENHRY, CDR2 SYGVKD. The CDR3 loop is CAIRGDRGTCNEQFF. Written as DNA, the CDR3 is TGTGCCATCAGGGGGGACAGGGGGACCTGCAATGAGCAGTTCTTC.

There are a few counts of this clonotype. The V gene is TRBV11-2, the J gene TRBJ2-5; 10 bases align to TRBD1. The CDR3 covers 13 residues. Germline CDR1 and CDR2: SGHAT and FQNNGV. The ends lost 6 bases at V and 4 bases at J; junction bases unmatched: 2. The CDR3 spells CASRRDRGETQYF. The CDR3 nucleotides are TGTGCCAGCAGGAGGGACAGGGGAGAGACCCAGTACTTC.